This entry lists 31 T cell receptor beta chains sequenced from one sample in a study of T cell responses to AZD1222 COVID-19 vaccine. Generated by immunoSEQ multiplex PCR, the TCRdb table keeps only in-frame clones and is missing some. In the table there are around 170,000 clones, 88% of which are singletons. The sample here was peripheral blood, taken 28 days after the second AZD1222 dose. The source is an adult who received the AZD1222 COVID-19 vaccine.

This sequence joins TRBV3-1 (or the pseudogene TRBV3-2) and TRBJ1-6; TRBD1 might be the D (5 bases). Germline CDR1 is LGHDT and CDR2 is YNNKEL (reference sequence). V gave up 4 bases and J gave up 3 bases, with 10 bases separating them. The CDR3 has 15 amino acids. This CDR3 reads CASSPGRGYNSPLHF. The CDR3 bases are TGTGCCAGCAGCCCGGGACGGGGCTATAATTCACCCCTCCACTTT.

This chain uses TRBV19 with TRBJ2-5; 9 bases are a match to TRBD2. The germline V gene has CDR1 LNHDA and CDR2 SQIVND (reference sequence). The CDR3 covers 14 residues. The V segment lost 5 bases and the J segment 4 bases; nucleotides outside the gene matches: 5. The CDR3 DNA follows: TGTGCCAGTAGTCGGAGGACTAGCGCAGAGACCCAGTACTTC. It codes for CASSRRTSAETQYF.

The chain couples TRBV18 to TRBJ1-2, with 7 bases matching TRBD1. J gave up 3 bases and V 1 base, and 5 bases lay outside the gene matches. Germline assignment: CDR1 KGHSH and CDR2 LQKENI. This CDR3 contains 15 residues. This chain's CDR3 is CASSPLPGGDYGYTF. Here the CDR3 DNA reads TGTGCCAGCTCACCACTACCAGGGGGAGACTATGGCTACACCTTC.

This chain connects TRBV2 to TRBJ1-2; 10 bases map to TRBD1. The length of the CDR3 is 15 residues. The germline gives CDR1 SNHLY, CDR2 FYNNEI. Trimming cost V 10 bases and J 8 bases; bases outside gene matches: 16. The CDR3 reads CATKDGTGVVGGYTF. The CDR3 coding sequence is TGTGCCACCAAGGACGGGACAGGGGTTGTGGGCGGCTACACCTTC. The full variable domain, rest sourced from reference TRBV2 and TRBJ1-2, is EPEVTQTPSHQVTQMGQEVILRCVPISNHLYFYWYRQILGQKVEFLVSFYNNEISEKSEIFDDQFSVERPDGSNFTLKIRSTKLEDSAMYFCATKDGTGVVGGYTFGSGTRLTVV.

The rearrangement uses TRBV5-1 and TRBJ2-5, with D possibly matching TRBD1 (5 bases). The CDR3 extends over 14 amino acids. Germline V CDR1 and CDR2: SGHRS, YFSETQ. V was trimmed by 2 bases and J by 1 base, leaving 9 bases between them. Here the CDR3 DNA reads TGCGCCAGCAGCTTCGTAGGGGTCCAAGAGACCCAGTACTTC. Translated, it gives CASSFVGVQETQYF.

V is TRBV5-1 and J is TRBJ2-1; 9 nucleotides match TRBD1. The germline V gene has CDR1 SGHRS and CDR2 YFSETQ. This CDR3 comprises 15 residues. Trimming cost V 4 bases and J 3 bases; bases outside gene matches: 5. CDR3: CASSQGQGVYNEQFF. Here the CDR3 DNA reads TGCGCCAGCAGCCAGGGACAGGGCGTCTACAATGAGCAGTTCTTC.

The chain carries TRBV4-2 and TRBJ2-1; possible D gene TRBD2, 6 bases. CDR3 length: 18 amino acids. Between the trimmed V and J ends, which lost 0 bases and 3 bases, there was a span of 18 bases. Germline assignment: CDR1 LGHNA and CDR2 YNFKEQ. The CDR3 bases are TGTGCCAGCAGCCAAGATGATCCGCGGGGAAAAGACTACAATGAGCAGTTCTTC. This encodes CASSQDDPRGKDYNEQFF.

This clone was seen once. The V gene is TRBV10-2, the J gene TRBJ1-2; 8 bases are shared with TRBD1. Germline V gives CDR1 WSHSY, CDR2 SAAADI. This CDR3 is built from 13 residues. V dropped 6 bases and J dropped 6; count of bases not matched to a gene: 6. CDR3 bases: TGCGCCAGCAGGTTGGACAGGGCGGATGGCTACACCTTC. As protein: CASRLDRADGYTF.

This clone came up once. CDR3 nucleotide sequence: TGTGCCAGCAGTTACTCGGGGGTCAGCAATCAGCCCCAGCATTTT. Translating it yields CASSYSGVSNQPQHF. The chain uses TRBV6-5 and TRBJ1-5; D perhaps matches TRBD1 (5 bases). CDR3 length: 15 residues. V shed 0 bases and J shed 1 base, with 7 bases lying between them. Germline CDR1 and CDR2: MNHEY and SVGAGI.

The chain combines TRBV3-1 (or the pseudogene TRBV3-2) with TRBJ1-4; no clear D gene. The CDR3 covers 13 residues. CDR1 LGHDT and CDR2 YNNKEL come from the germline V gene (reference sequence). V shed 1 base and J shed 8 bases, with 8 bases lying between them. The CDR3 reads CASSQGVGEKLFF. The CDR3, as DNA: TGTGCCAGCAGCCAAGGGGTGGGGGAAAAACTGTTTTTT.

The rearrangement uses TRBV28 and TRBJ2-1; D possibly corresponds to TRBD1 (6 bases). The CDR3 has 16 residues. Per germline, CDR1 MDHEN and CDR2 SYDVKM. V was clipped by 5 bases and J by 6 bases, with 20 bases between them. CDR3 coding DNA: TGTGCCAGCAGTCTCCTTGGACAGTCCAGGAGCAATGAGCAGTTCTTC. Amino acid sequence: CASSLLGQSRSNEQFF.

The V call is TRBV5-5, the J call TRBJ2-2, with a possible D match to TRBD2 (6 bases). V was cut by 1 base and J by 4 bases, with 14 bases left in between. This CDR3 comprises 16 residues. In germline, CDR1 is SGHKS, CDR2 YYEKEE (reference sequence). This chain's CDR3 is CASSLYSSGSTGELFF. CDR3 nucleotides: TGTGCCAGCAGCTTGTATTCCAGCGGGTCCACCGGGGAGCTGTTTTTT. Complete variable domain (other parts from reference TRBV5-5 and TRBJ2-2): DAGVTQSPTHLIKTRGQQVTLRCSPISGHKSVSWYQQVLGQGPQFIFQYYEKEERGRGNFPDRFSARQFPNYSSELNVNALLLGDSALYLCASSLYSSGSTGELFFGEGSRLTVL.

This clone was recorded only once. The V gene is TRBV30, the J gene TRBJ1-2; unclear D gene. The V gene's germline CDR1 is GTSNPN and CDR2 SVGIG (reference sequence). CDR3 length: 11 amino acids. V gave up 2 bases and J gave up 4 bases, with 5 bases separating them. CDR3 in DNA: TGTGCCTGGAGTCGGGTCTATGGCTACACCTTC. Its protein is CAWSRVYGYTF.

DNA of the CDR3: TGTGCCAGCCTCGAATACTCTGGAAACACCATATATTTT. Translating gives CASLEYSGNTIYF. The rearrangement links TRBV6-5 to TRBJ1-3, with unresolved D. Germline CDR1 is MNHEY and CDR2 is SVGAGI. The V gene lost 8 bases and the J gene lost 0 bases, with 8 bases spanning the gap. The CDR3 has 13 amino acids.

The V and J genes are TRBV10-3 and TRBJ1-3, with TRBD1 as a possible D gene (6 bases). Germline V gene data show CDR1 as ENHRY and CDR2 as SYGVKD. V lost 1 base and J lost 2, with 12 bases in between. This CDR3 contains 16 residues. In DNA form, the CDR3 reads TGTGCCATCAGTGAGTGGGGGGGCGCGACTGGAAACACCATATATTTT. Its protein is CAISEWGGATGNTIYF.

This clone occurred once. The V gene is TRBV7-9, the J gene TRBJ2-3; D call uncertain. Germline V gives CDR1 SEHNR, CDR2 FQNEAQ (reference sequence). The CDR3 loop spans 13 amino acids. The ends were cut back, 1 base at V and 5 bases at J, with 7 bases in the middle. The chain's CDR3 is CASSLGGRDTQYF. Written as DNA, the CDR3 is TGTGCCAGCAGCTTAGGCGGTAGAGATACGCAGTATTTT.

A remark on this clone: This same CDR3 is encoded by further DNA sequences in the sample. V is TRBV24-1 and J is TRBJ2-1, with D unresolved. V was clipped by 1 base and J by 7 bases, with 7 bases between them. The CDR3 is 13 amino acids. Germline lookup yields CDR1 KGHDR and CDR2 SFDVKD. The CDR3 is CATSDFVGNEQFF. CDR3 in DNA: TGTGCCACCAGTGATTTTGTGGGGAATGAGCAGTTCTTC.

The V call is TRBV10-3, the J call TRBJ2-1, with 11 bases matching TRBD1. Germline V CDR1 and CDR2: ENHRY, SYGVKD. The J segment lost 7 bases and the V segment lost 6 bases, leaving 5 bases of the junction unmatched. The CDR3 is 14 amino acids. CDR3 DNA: TGTGCCATCAGCCTCCGGGACAGGGGGAATGAGCAGTTCTTC. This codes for CAISLRDRGNEQFF.

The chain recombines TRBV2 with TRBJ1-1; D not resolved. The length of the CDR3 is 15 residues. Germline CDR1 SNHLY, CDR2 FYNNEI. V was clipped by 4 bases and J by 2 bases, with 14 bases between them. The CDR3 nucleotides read TGTGCCAGCAGTGTAGCCCCGGACGTCAACACTGAAGCTTTCTTT. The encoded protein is CASSVAPDVNTEAFF.

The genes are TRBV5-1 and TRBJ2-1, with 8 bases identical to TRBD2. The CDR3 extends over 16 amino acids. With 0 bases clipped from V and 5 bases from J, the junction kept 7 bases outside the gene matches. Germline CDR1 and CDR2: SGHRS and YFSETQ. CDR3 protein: CASSLAPRGADNEQFF. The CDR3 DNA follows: TGCGCCAGCAGCTTGGCTCCGCGGGGGGCGGACAATGAGCAGTTCTTC.

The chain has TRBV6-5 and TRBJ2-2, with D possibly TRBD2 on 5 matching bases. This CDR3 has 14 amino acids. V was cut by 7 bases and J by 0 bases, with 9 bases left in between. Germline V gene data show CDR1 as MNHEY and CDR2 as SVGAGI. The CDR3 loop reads CASKAGANTGELFF. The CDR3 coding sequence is TGTGCCAGCAAGGCGGGTGCGAACACCGGGGAGCTGTTTTTT.

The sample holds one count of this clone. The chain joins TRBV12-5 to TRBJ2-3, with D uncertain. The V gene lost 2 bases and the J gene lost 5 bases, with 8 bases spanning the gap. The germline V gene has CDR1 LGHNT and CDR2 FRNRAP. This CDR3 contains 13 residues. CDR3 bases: TGTGCTAGTGGTTTGCGTCCCCAAGATACGCAGTATTTT. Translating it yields CASGLRPQDTQYF.

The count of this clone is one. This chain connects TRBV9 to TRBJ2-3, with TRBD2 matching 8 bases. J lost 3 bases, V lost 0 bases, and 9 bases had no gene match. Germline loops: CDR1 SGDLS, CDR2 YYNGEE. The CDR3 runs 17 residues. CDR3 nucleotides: TGTGCCAGCAGCGTAGTTCCGGGGGGGGCCCAAACAGATACGCAGTATTTT. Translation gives CASSVVPGGAQTDTQYF. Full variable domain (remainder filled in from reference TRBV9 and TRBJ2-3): DSGVTQTPKHLITATGQRVTLRCSPRSGDLSVYWYQQSLDQGLQFLIQYYNGEERAKGNILERFSAQQFPDLHSELNLSSLELGDSALYFCASSVVPGGAQTDTQYFGPGTRLTVL.

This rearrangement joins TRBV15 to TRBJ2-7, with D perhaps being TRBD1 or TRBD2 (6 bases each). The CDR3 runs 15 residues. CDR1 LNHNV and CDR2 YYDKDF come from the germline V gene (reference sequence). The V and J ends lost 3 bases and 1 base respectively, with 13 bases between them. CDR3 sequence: CATSRGAGTSYEQYF. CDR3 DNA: TGTGCCACCAGCAGGGGGGCGGGGACATCCTACGAGCAGTACTTC.

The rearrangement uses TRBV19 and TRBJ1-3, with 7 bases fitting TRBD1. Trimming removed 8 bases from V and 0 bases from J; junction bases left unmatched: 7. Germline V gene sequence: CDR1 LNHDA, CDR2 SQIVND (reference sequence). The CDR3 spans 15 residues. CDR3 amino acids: CASVTQGISGNTIYF. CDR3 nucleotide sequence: TGTGCCAGTGTAACACAGGGGATCTCTGGAAACACCATATATTTT.

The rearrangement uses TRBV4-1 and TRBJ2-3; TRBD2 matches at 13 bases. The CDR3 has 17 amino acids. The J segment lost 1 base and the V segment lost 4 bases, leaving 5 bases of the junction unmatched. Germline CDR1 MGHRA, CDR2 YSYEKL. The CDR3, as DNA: TGCGCCAGCAGCCGACTAGCGGGGGGCAGGGGCACAGATACGCAGTATTTT. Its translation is CASSRLAGGRGTDTQYF.

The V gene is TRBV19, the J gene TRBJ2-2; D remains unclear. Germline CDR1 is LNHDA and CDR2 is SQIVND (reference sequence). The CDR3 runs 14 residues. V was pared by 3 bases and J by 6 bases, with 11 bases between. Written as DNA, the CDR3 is TGTGCCAGTAGTATCGGCAGTATCGCCGGGGAGCTGTTTTTT. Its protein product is CASSIGSIAGELFF.

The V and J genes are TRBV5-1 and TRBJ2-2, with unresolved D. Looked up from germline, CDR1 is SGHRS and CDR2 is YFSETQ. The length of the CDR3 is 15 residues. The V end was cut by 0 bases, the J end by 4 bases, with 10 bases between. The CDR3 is CASSLVGSGTGELFF. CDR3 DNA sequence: TGCGCCAGCAGCTTGGTGGGGTCTGGCACCGGGGAGCTGTTTTTT.

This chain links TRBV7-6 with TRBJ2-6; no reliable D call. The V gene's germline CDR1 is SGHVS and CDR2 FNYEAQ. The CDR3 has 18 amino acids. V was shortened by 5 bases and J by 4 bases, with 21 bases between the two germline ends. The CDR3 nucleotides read TGTGCCAGCAGCCGCCTGCCGGCTCAACTGAGAGGGGCCAACGTCCTGACTTTC. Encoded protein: CASSRLPAQLRGANVLTF.

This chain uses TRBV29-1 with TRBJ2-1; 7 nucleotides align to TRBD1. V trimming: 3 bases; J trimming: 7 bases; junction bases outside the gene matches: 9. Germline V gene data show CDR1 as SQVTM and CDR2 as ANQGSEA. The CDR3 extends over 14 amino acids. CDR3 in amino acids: CSVDLGQVFNEQFF. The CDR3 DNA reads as TGCAGCGTTGACCTAGGACAGGTTTTTAATGAGCAGTTCTTC.

CDR3 loop: CASSGGGGQETQYF. In nucleotides, the CDR3 is TGTGCCAGCAGTGGAGGGGGAGGACAAGAGACCCAGTACTTC. This chain connects TRBV25-1 to TRBJ2-5, with D perhaps being TRBD1 or TRBD2 (6 bases each). Germline V lookup: CDR1 MGHDK, CDR2 SYGVNS. Trimming took 4 bases from V and 2 from J, leaving 11 bases between them. The CDR3 has 14 residues. Drawing the rest from reference TRBV25-1 and TRBJ2-5, the complete variable domain is EADIYQTPRYLVIGTGKKITLECSQTMGHDKMYWYQQDPGMELHLIHYSYGVNSTEKGDLSSESTVSRIRTEHFPLTLESARPSHTSQYLCASSGGGGQETQYFGPGTRLLVL.